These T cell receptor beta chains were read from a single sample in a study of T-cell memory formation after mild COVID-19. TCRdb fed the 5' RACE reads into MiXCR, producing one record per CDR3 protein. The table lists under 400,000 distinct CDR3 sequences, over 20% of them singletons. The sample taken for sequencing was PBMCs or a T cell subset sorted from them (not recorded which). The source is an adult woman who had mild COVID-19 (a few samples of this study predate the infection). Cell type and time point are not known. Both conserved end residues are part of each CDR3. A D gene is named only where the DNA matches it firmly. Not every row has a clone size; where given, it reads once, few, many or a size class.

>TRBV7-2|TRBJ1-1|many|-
CASSLQWAEAFF
TGTGCCAGCAGCTTACAGTGGGCTGAAGCTTTCTTT
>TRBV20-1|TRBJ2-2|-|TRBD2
CSARDAKRGNTGELFF
TGCAGTGCTAGAGATGCCAAGCGGGGTAACACCGGGGAGCTGTTTTTT
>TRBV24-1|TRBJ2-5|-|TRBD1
CATSDLIGQGETQYF
TGTGCCACCAGTGATTTGATCGGACAGGGAGAGACCCAGTACTTC
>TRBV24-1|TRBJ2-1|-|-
CATRGTGPSSYNEQFF
TGTGCCACCAGGGGTACAGGGCCGAGCTCCTACAATGAGCAGTTCTTC
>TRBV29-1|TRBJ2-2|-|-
CSVAWGPRTGELFF
TGCAGCGTTGCGTGGGGGCCGCGCACCGGGGAGCTGTTTTTT
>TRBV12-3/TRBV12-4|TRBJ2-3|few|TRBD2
CASSQRKTSGRTDTQYF
TGTGCCAGCAGCCAAAGAAAGACTAGCGGACGCACAGATACGCAGTATTTT
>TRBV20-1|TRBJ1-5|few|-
CSAFGHPNQPQHF
TGCAGTGCTTTTGGACACCCTAATCAGCCCCAGCATTTT
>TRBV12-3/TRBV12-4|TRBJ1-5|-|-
CASRKGEGLSNQPQHF
TGTGCCAGCAGAAAGGGAGAAGGGTTAAGCAATCAGCCCCAGCATTTT
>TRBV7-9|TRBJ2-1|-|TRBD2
CASSLDRAGAYNEQFF
TGTGCCAGCAGCTTAGATCGAGCGGGGGCCTACAATGAGCAGTTCTTC
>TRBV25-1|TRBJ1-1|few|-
CASSHSGNTEAFF
TGTGCCAGCAGTCATTCAGGGAACACTGAAGCTTTCTTT
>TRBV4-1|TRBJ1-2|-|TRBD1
CASSQVDRDYGYTF
TGCGCCAGCAGCCAAGTGGACAGGGACTATGGCTACACCTTC
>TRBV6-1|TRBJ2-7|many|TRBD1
CASTTGQGYEQYF
TGTGCCAGCACCACGGGACAGGGCTACGAGCAGTACTTC
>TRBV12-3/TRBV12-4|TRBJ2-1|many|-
CASSSNAGVDEQFF
TGTGCCAGCAGTAGTAACGCAGGGGTGGATGAGCAGTTCTTC
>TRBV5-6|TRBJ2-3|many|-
CASSFLFSDTQYF
TGTGCCAGCAGCTTCCTGTTCTCAGATACGCAGTATTTT
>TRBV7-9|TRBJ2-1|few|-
CASSLAGMNNEQFF
TGTGCCAGCAGCTTAGCGGGGATGAACAATGAGCAGTTCTTC
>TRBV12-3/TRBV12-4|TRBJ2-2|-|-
CASSFRAVRDTGELFF
TGTGCCAGCAGTTTTCGGGCGGTGAGGGACACCGGGGAGCTGTTTTTT
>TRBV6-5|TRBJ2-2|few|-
CASRFSKAGELFF
TGTGCCAGCAGGTTTAGCAAGGCCGGGGAGCTGTTTTTT
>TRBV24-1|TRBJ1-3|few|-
CATSDRNTIYF
TGTGCCACCAGTGACCGAAACACCATATATTTT
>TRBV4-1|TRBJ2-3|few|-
CASSHASADTQYF
TGCGCCAGCAGCCACGCTAGCGCCGATACGCAGTATTTT
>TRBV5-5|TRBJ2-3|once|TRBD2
CASSPTSGMADTQYF
TGTGCCAGCAGCCCGACTAGCGGGATGGCAGATACGCAGTATTTT
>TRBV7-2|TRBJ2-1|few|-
CASSFTPGLGEQFF
TGTGCCAGCAGCTTCACCCCAGGTTTAGGTGAGCAGTTCTTC
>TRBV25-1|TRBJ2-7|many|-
CASSDGQMGYEQYF
TGTGCCAGCAGTGATGGGCAGATGGGCTACGAGCAGTACTTC
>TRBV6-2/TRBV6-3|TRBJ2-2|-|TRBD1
CASSLPTGQGRSGELFF
TGTGCCAGCAGTTTACCTACGGGACAGGGAAGGTCCGGGGAGCTGTTTTTT
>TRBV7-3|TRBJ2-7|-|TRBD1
CASSSPSGTGDHEQYF
TGTGCCAGCAGCTCACCCTCCGGGACAGGGGACCACGAGCAGTACTTC
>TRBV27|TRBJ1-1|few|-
CASSSQSVIGEAFF
TGTGCCAGCAGCTCCCAGTCGGTGATCGGTGAAGCTTTCTTT
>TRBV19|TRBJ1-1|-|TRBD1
CASRTNRGPEAFF
TGTGCCAGTAGAACAAACAGGGGTCCTGAAGCTTTCTTT
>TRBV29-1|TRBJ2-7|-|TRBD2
CSVEFRASGEHEQYF
TGCAGCGTTGAGTTTCGGGCTAGCGGGGAACACGAGCAGTACTTC
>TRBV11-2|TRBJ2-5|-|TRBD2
CASSLSASGTQETQYF
TGTGCCAGCAGCTTATCGGCTAGCGGGACACAAGAGACCCAGTACTTC
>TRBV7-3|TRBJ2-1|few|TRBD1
CASSSEGAGGVYNEQFF
TGTGCCAGCAGCTCAGAGGGGGCAGGAGGTGTCTACAATGAGCAGTTCTTC
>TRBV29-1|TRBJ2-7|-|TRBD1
CSVVDRGGYEQYF
TGCAGCGTTGTTGACAGGGGAGGCTACGAGCAGTACTTC
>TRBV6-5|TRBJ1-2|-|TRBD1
CASRETGVDGYTF
TGTGCCAGCAGGGAGACAGGGGTGGATGGCTACACCTTC
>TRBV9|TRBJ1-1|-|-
CASSVGSLNTEAFF
TGTGCCAGCAGCGTAGGTAGTCTGAACACTGAAGCTTTCTTT
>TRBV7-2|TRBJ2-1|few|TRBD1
CASSFDPGQGANEQFF
TGTGCCAGCAGCTTTGACCCGGGACAGGGGGCCAATGAGCAGTTCTTC